The 19 T cell receptor beta chains listed next were all sequenced from one sample in a study of OX40 agonist ivuxolimab in advanced cancers. The protocol was immunoSEQ multiplex PCR, while the TCRdb copy is restricted to in-frame clones and leaves out a portion. The repertoire includes tens of thousands of clones, about 87% of them detected once, and approximately 11% sits in the top ten. Sequences were derived from CD4+ or CD8+ T cells sorted from blood, sampled in a trial of the OX40 agonist ivuxolimab. These receptors were collected from an adult with an advanced solid tumor such as melanoma, head and neck, liver or kidney cancer.

V and J are TRBV7-2 and TRBJ1-2, with D perhaps matching TRBD1 (5 bases). Germline V lookup: CDR1 SGHTA, CDR2 FQGNSA. This CDR3 has 15 residues. Trimming removed 5 bases from V and 4 bases from J, with 17 bases in between. CDR3 residues: CASSPWGVQSYGYTF. CDR3 in DNA: TGTGCCAGCAGCCCATGGGGGGTACAGAGCTATGGCTACACCTTC.

Worth noting for this clone: Other nucleotide sequences in the sample specify the same CDR3. The genes are TRBV27 and TRBJ2-7; D is uncertain. The CDR3 sequence is 13 residues long. The V and J ends lost 0 bases and 1 base respectively, with 4 bases between them. Germline CDR1 MNHEY, CDR2 SMNVEV (reference sequence). CDR3 in amino acids: CASSLSASYEQYF. The CDR3 region has the DNA TGTGCCAGCAGTTTATCCGCGTCCTACGAGCAGTACTTC.

The V and J genes are TRBV10-1 and TRBJ2-1; 8 bases agree with TRBD1. Germline CDR1 reads WNHNN; CDR2 reads SYGVQD (reference sequence). The CDR3 is 16 amino acids. The ends lost 0 bases at V and 2 bases at J; junction bases unmatched: 3. The CDR3 sequence is CASSESSGGAYNEQFF. CDR3 bases: TGCGCCAGCAGTGAGTCCTCAGGGGGCGCCTACAATGAGCAGTTCTTC.

V is TRBV18 and J is TRBJ2-7, with D unresolved. The CDR3 is 14 residues long. V lost 3 bases and J lost 2, with 11 bases in between. The V gene's germline CDR1 is KGHSH and CDR2 LQKENI. CDR3 loop: CASSPGPGPYEQYF. CDR3 nucleotides: TGTGCCAGCTCACCTGGGCCAGGACCCTACGAGCAGTACTTC.

The CDR3 bases are TGTGCCAGCAGCCAAGCGGGACTAGTGAAAAACGAGCAGTTCTTC. This gives the protein CASSQAGLVKNEQFF. This chain uses TRBV14 with TRBJ2-1; the match to TRBD2 covers 8 bases. CDR3 length: 15 residues. Germline CDR1 SGHDN, CDR2 FVKESK. V gave up 1 base and J gave up 10 bases; unmatched junction bases: 9.

The J gene is TRBJ2-1, the V gene TRBV5-5; no firm D call. The germline CDR1 and CDR2 sequences are SGHKS and YYEKEE (reference sequence). Trimming stripped 4 bases from V and 4 bases from J, with 6 bases between. This CDR3 has 12 residues. The CDR3 is CASSMGYNEQFF. CDR3 nucleotides: TGTGCCAGCAGCATGGGGTACAATGAGCAGTTCTTC.

The chain carries TRBV28 and TRBJ2-7; 7 nucleotides match TRBD2. J gave up 0 bases and V 5 bases, and 4 bases lay outside the gene matches. Germline CDR1 and CDR2: MDHEN and SYDVKM. The CDR3 runs to 14 residues. The DNA of the CDR3 is TGTGCCAGCAGTCCGCGACTAGCCTCCTACGAGCAGTACTTC. It yields the protein CASSPRLASYEQYF.

The chain is built from TRBV7-9 and TRBJ1-4, with D uncertain. There are 15 residues in the CDR3. Trimming shortened V by 3 bases and J by 6 bases, and 14 bases separated the two germline ends. Germline-derived CDR1 and CDR2 are SEHNR and FQNEAQ (reference sequence). CDR3 nucleotides: TGTGCCAGCAGCTTCGTCGGGTCTATGGATGAAAAACTGTTTTTT. Its protein product is CASSFVGSMDEKLFF.

The CDR3 sequence is CASRSPFLGHYNSPLHF. The CDR3 coding sequence is TGTGCCAGCAGATCGCCCTTTCTGGGACACTATAATTCACCCCTCCACTTT. The chain joins TRBV27 to TRBJ1-6; D perhaps matches TRBD1 (6 bases). Trimming left V 6 bases short and J 3 bases short, with 18 bases between. Germline values: CDR1 MNHEY, CDR2 SMNVEV (reference sequence). CDR3 length equals 17 residues.

The J gene is TRBJ2-2, the V gene TRBV18, with TRBD1 matching 7 bases. V shed 5 bases, J shed 3 bases, and the junction held 6 bases outside the gene matches. CDR1 is KGHSH and CDR2 is LQKENI in the germline V gene. This CDR3 is 15 amino acids long. CDR3 DNA sequence: TGTGCCAGCTCAACGAGGGGGCCGGACACCGGGGAGCTGTTTTTT. It codes for CASSTRGPDTGELFF.

The rearrangement joins TRBV30 to TRBJ2-3; D gene uncertain. This CDR3 is 15 amino acids long. Germline-derived CDR1 and CDR2 are GTSNPN and SVGIG (reference sequence). With 8 bases removed from V and 2 bases from J, the gap between germline ends came to 20 bases. The DNA of the CDR3 is TGTGCCCTGGAGTTGTTGGGCGGTTCCACAGATACGCAGTATTTT. It yields the protein CALELLGGSTDTQYF.

CDR3 protein: CSAIGTGSNWDEQFF. DNA for the CDR3: TGCAGCGCCATCGGGACAGGGTCGAACTGGGATGAGCAGTTCTTC. This chain links TRBV29-1 with TRBJ2-1; 9 nucleotides agree with TRBD1. The V and J ends lost 7 bases and 8 bases, in that order; junction bases with no gene match: 15. The CDR3 sequence is 15 residues long. Germline V gene lookup returns CDR1 SQVTM and CDR2 ANQGSEA.

The CDR3 DNA reads TGTGCCAGCAGCCCAGTGGGGGAGAACTACGAGCAGTACTTC. It encodes CASSPVGENYEQYF. This rearrangement joins TRBV7-9 to TRBJ2-5, with D tentatively TRBD1 or TRBD2 (5 bases each). The J call may not be correct, given that the DNA end is closer to TRBJ2-7. Germline V gene data show CDR1 as SEHNR and CDR2 as FQNEAQ (reference sequence). This CDR3 spans 14 amino acids.

The chain is built from TRBV6-5 and TRBJ1-3; D not certain. Trimming removed 0 bases from V and 3 bases from J, with 3 bases in between. This CDR3 contains 13 residues. Per the germline V gene, CDR1 is MNHEY and CDR2 is SVGAGI. CDR3 protein: CASSYSNGNTIYF. CDR3 DNA sequence: TGTGCCAGCAGTTACTCGAATGGAAACACCATATATTTT.

This chain joins TRBV29-1 and TRBJ2-7, with no clear D. CDR1 and CDR2 (germline): SQVTM, ANQGSEA. The CDR3 spans 12 residues. The V end was cut by 3 bases, the J end by 4 bases, with 10 bases between. CDR3 in DNA: TGCAGCGTTGAGGCAGCCGAATACGAGCAGTACTTC. This gives the protein CSVEAAEYEQYF.

The genes are TRBV19 and TRBJ2-1, with D possibly being TRBD1 (5 bases). Germline CDR1 is LNHDA and CDR2 is SQIVND (reference sequence). This CDR3 has 15 amino acids. Trimming shortened V by 4 bases and J by 0 bases, and 10 bases separated the two germline ends. CDR3 sequence: CASSNRQSSYNEQFF. The CDR3 coding sequence is TGTGCCAGTAGTAATCGACAGAGCTCCTACAATGAGCAGTTCTTC.

In DNA, the CDR3 is TGCAGCGTTGTGGTAAATGAGCAGTTCTTC. It translates to CSVVVNEQFF. The chain uses TRBV29-1 and TRBJ2-1; D is uncertain. CDR3 size: 10 residues. Germline values: CDR1 SQVTM, CDR2 ANQGSEA. V was shortened by 4 bases and J by 7 bases, with 5 bases between the two germline ends.

The chain joins TRBV13 to TRBJ2-5, with D unresolved. The length of the CDR3 is 15 residues. Germline CDR1 PRHDT, CDR2 FYEKMQ (reference sequence). V dropped 1 base and J dropped 4 bases, with 13 bases sitting between them. The CDR3 nucleotides are TGTGCCAGCAGCTTAGAACCACGGCAAGCAGAGACCCAGTACTTC. The encoded protein is CASSLEPRQAETQYF.

The V call is TRBV5-4, the J call TRBJ2-7; 8 bases map to TRBD1. Per the germline V gene, CDR1 is SGHNT and CDR2 is YYREEE (reference sequence). The junction had 1 base not matched to a gene; V was cut back by 0 bases and J by 5 bases. The CDR3 length is 13 residues. The CDR3 spells CASSLEDRDEQYF. CDR3 in DNA: TGTGCCAGCAGCTTGGAGGACAGGGACGAGCAGTACTTC.